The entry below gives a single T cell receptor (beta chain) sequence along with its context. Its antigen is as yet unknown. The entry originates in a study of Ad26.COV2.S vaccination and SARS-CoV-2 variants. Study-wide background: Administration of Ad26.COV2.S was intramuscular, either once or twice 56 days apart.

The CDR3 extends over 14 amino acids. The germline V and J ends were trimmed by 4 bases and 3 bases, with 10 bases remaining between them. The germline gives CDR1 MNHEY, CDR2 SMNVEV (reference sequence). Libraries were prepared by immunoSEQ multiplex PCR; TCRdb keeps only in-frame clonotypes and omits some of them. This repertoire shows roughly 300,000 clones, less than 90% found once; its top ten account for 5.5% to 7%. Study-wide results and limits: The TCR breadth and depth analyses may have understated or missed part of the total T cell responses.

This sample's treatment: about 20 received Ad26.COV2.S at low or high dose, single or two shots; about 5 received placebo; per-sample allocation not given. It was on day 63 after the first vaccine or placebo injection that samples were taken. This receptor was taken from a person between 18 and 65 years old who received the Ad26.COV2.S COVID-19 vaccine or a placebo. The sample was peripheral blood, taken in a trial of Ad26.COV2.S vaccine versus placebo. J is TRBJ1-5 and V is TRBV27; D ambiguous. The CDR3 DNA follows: TGTGCCAGCAGTTCGGGAGGGCCCAATCAGCCCCAGCATTTT. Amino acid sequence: CASSSGGPNQPQHF.